Below, 29 T cell receptor beta chains from the same sample are listed, as sequenced in a study of T cell responses to AZD1222 COVID-19 vaccine. Assay: immunoSEQ multiplex PCR; the TCRdb copy retains only in-frame clones and omits some. The table lists tens of thousands of clones, approximately 85% of them singletons, with more than 9% in the top ten. Here the sequenced sample was peripheral blood, taken 28 days after the second AZD1222 dose. These receptors originate from an adult who received the AZD1222 COVID-19 vaccine.

The chain combines TRBV10-3 with TRBJ1-1, with D perhaps TRBD1 (5 bases). The germline gives CDR1 ENHRY, CDR2 SYGVKD. The ends were cut back, 10 bases at V and 8 bases at J, with 14 bases in the middle. The CDR3 runs to 11 residues. CDR3 DNA sequence: TGTGCCACCGGGGGTCCGATGGAAGCTTTCTTT. Amino acid sequence: CATGGPMEAFF.

V gene TRBV5-4 combines with J gene TRBJ2-7; maybe TRBD1 (7 bases). The CDR3 is 15 amino acids. V shed 0 bases and J shed 4 bases, with 14 bases lying between them. Germline V gene lookup returns CDR1 SGHNT and CDR2 YYREEE (reference sequence). CDR3 protein: CASSLGTGGGYEQYF. For the CDR3, the DNA is TGTGCCAGCAGCTTGGGGACAGGTGGGGGGTACGAGCAGTACTTC.

This clone was recorded only once. The CDR3 loop reads CASSLDRGLSYGYTF. As DNA, the CDR3 is TGTGCCAGCAGTCTAGACAGGGGGCTGAGCTATGGCTACACCTTC. This chain joins TRBV2 and TRBJ1-2; 10 nucleotides line up with TRBD1. CDR1 and CDR2 from the germline V gene are SNHLY and FYNNEI. Trimming at V came to 5 bases and at J to 4 bases, leaving 7 bases not matched to a gene. This CDR3 comprises 15 residues.

CDR3 nucleotide sequence: TGTGCCACCAGCAGAGATTATCACAGGATCTCTGGAAACACCATATATTTT. This sequence encodes CATSRDYHRISGNTIYF. The J gene is TRBJ1-3, the V gene TRBV15, with TRBD1 as a possible D gene (5 bases). V lost 0 bases to trimming and J lost 0 bases, with 12 bases between them. The germline gives CDR1 LNHNV, CDR2 YYDKDF (reference sequence). This CDR3 has 17 residues.

The chain has TRBV6-6 and TRBJ1-2; D is perhaps TRBD1 (5 bases). From germline, CDR1 is MNHNY and CDR2 SVGAGI (reference sequence). The CDR3 spans 14 residues. The V and J ends lost 2 bases and 4 bases respectively, with 11 bases between them. In DNA, the CDR3 is TGTGCCAGCAGTTACGGAGGGGAATCCTATGGCTACACCTTC. As protein: CASSYGGESYGYTF.

The chain uses TRBV6-6 and TRBJ2-3; D is perhaps TRBD2 (6 bases). The CDR3 is 16 amino acids. Trimming removed 4 bases from V and 4 bases from J, with 18 bases in between. The V gene's germline CDR1 is MNHNY and CDR2 SVGAGI (reference sequence). The CDR3 nucleotides are TGTGCCAGCAGTTCGTCCCATACGGGGGTCCCAGATACGCAGTATTTT. This sequence encodes CASSSSHTGVPDTQYF.

The CDR3 protein is CASSLSGRVMSQHF. The CDR3 bases are TGTGCCAGCAGTTTATCGGGCCGTGTCATGTCCCAGCATTTT. The genes are TRBV28 and TRBJ1-5; no reliable D call. The CDR3 runs to 14 residues. The germline V gene has CDR1 MDHEN and CDR2 SYDVKM. The V end was cut by 1 base, the J end by 11 bases, with 15 bases between.

The V gene is TRBV4-1, the J gene TRBJ2-1, with D possibly TRBD1 on 5 matching bases. Germline lookup yields CDR1 MGHRA and CDR2 YSYEKL. Trimming pared 0 bases from V and 13 bases from J, leaving 19 bases between. The CDR3 totals 15 residues. CDR3 residues: CASSQDLGQGAYQFF. The CDR3 DNA reads TGCGCCAGCAGCCAAGATCTCGGGCAGGGTGCTTATCAGTTCTTC.

This chain links TRBV7-6 with TRBJ2-5; 7 nucleotides align to TRBD2. The trim removed 0 bases at V and 1 base at J, leaving 5 bases unmatched. Germline assignment: CDR1 SGHVS and CDR2 FNYEAQ. This CDR3 comprises 16 residues. The CDR3 loop reads CASSLAGGRIQETQYF. CDR3 nucleotide sequence: TGTGCCAGCAGCTTAGCCGGGGGGAGAATCCAAGAGACCCAGTACTTC.

The chain recombines TRBV7-2 with TRBJ1-2, with TRBD1 as a possible D gene (5 bases). The length of the CDR3 is 16 residues. V lost 5 bases to trimming and J lost 4 bases, with 20 bases between them. Germline V gene lookup returns CDR1 SGHTA and CDR2 FQGNSA. The CDR3 DNA follows: TGTGCCAGCAGCCTCCAACAAGGGGCCTCCTCCTATGGCTACACCTTC. Translated: CASSLQQGASSYGYTF.

Regarding this clone: This sample also contains other DNA sequences that code for the same CDR3. The chain combines TRBV7-8 with TRBJ1-3; possible D gene TRBD1, 5 bases. Trimming removed 5 bases from V and 2 bases from J, with 10 bases in between. Germline-derived CDR1 and CDR2 are SGHVS and FQNEAQ. The CDR3 runs to 14 residues. The CDR3 bases are TGTGCCAGCAGCCTCGGGACGGCTGGAAACACCATATATTTT. Translated, it gives CASSLGTAGNTIYF. Full variable domain (rest looked up from reference TRBV7-8 and TRBJ1-3): GAGVSQSPRYKVAKRGQDVALRCDPISGHVSLFWYQQALGQGPEFLTYFQNEAQLDKSGLPSDRFFAERPEGSVSTLKIQRTQQEDSAVYLCASSLGTAGNTIYFGEGSWLTVV.

This chain joins TRBV7-3 and TRBJ2-3, with D uncertain. The CDR3 runs 14 residues. The V and J ends lost 4 bases and 0 bases respectively, with 8 bases between them. CDR1 is SGHTA and CDR2 is FQGTGA in the germline V gene. DNA of the CDR3: TGTGCCAGCAGCTCACAGCATAGCACAGATACGCAGTATTTT. Residues: CASSSQHSTDTQYF.

The V call is TRBV3-1 (or the pseudogene TRBV3-2), the J call TRBJ2-7; the match to TRBD1 covers 8 bases. In germline, CDR1 is LGHDT, CDR2 YNNKEL (reference sequence). The CDR3 is 14 residues long. Trimming cost V 0 bases and J 5 bases; bases outside gene matches: 3. CDR3 sequence reads: CASSQDDRGNEQYF. The CDR3 nucleotides are TGTGCCAGCAGCCAAGATGACAGGGGTAACGAGCAGTACTTC.

The V and J genes are TRBV6-5 and TRBJ1-2; D unclear. Looked up from germline, CDR1 is MNHEY and CDR2 is SVGAGI. The germline V and J ends were trimmed by 0 bases and 4 bases, with 12 bases remaining between them. The CDR3 length is 15 residues. Here the CDR3 DNA reads TGTGCCAGCAGTTACTCAGGGCCTAGTACCTATGGCTACACCTTC. Translated, it gives CASSYSGPSTYGYTF.

The genes are TRBV18 and TRBJ1-5; D not certain. V was pared by 2 bases and J by 2 bases, with 7 bases between. The germline V gene encodes CDR1 KGHSH and CDR2 LQKENI. The CDR3 is made up of 14 amino acids. CDR3 region: CASSPSGGNQPQHF. The CDR3 DNA follows: TGTGCCAGCTCACCATCCGGAGGCAATCAGCCCCAGCATTTT.

The chain employs TRBV5-4 and TRBJ1-1; D not certain. Deletions cut 6 bases from V and 3 bases from J, with 9 bases between. The CDR3 is 12 residues long. Looked up from germline, CDR1 is SGHNT and CDR2 is YYREEE (reference sequence). In DNA, the CDR3 is TGTGCCAGCAAGGTACCCGACACTGAAGCTTTCTTT. It specifies CASKVPDTEAFF.

The chain links TRBV10-2 to TRBJ1-6; D is undetermined. There are 17 residues in the CDR3. The V end was cut by 1 base, the J end by 2 bases, with 12 bases between. CDR1 WSHSY and CDR2 SAAADI come from the germline V gene. The chain's CDR3 is CASSELGRIPYNSPLHF. DNA for the CDR3: TGCGCCAGCAGTGAGTTGGGCAGGATCCCCTATAATTCACCCCTCCACTTT.

The chain links TRBV6-5 to TRBJ2-7; 11 bases match TRBD2. V dropped 2 bases and J dropped 6; count of bases not matched to a gene: 6. Germline V CDR1 and CDR2: MNHEY, SVGAGI. The CDR3 is 15 residues long. The CDR3: CASSYPLAGVFEQYF. DNA of the CDR3: TGTGCCAGCAGTTACCCACTAGCGGGGGTATTCGAGCAGTACTTC.

The genes are TRBV9 and TRBJ2-6, with 11 bases matching TRBD2. The CDR3 loop spans 17 amino acids. J was trimmed by 2 bases and V by 2 bases; bases with no gene match: 3. Germline V gene sequence: CDR1 SGDLS, CDR2 YYNGEE. CDR3 bases: TGTGCCAGCAGCGTCGCTAGCGGGGGGACTGGGGCCAACGTCCTGACTTTC. It is translated as CASSVASGGTGANVLTF.

The chain employs TRBV5-1 and TRBJ1-1; D gene uncertain. The length of the CDR3 is 14 residues. Per germline, CDR1 SGHRS and CDR2 YFSETQ. The germline V and J ends were trimmed by 0 bases and 4 bases, with 10 bases remaining between them. The CDR3 DNA is TGCGCCAGCAGCTTGGCAGGCGTGAGCACTGAAGCTTTCTTT. This sequence encodes CASSLAGVSTEAFF.

The rearrangement uses TRBV5-1 and TRBJ2-7; unclear D gene. Germline-derived CDR1 and CDR2 are SGHRS and YFSETQ. Trimming stripped 4 bases from V and 2 bases from J, with 7 bases between. The CDR3 covers 12 residues. The CDR3 loop is CASSLGAYEQYF. In nucleotides, the CDR3 is TGCGCCAGCAGCCTCGGCGCCTACGAGCAGTACTTC.

The V call is TRBV4-2, the J call TRBJ1-3; D gene unclear. The V gene lost 2 bases and the J gene lost 4 bases, with 15 bases spanning the gap. CDR1 and CDR2 from the germline V gene are LGHNA and YNFKEQ. The length of the CDR3 is 16 residues. In nucleotides, the CDR3 is TGTGCCAGCAGCCAACCGAACAGCCTCCCAGGAAACACCATATATTTT. Amino acid sequence: CASSQPNSLPGNTIYF.

The J gene is TRBJ1-1, the V gene TRBV28, with a possible D match to TRBD1 (6 bases). The germline gives CDR1 MDHEN, CDR2 SYDVKM. This CDR3 is 15 amino acids long. V was pared by 3 bases and J by 4 bases, with 15 bases between. Here the CDR3 DNA reads TGTGCCAGCAGTTTCCTCGGACAGTTGAGCACTGAAGCTTTCTTT. It translates to CASSFLGQLSTEAFF.

The chain joins TRBV24-1 to TRBJ1-2; no clear D. V lost 4 bases and J 2 bases, leaving 13 bases between the germline ends. Germline CDR1 KGHDR, CDR2 SFDVKD. This CDR3 has 15 residues. In DNA, the CDR3 is TGTGCCACCAGTGAAGGAACACACTTAAACTATGGCTACACCTTC. Its protein is CATSEGTHLNYGYTF.

The chain joins TRBV28 to TRBJ1-6; 10 bases match TRBD1. Trimming took 5 bases from V and 10 from J; bases not matched to a gene: 11. The CDR3 has 16 residues. Per germline, CDR1 MDHEN and CDR2 SYDVKM. CDR3 DNA: TGTGCCAGCAGTGATCCGGGACAGGGGTCTATCTCACCCCTCCACTTT. It yields the protein CASSDPGQGSISPLHF.

This sequence joins TRBV4-2 and TRBJ2-7; 8 nucleotides align to TRBD1. V was clipped by 1 base and J by 3 bases; unmatched bases: 14. Germline-derived CDR1 and CDR2 are LGHNA and YNFKEQ. This CDR3 spans 18 amino acids. The CDR3 nucleotides are TGTGCCAGCAGCCAAGTGTGGACAGGGCGGGGAACGATCTACGAGCAGTACTTC. Residues: CASSQVWTGRGTIYEQYF.

This chain uses TRBV15 with TRBJ2-3; 10 nucleotides agree with TRBD2. The CDR3 spans 21 residues. The V gene's germline CDR1 is LNHNV and CDR2 YYDKDF (reference sequence). V lost 1 base to trimming and J lost 2 bases; unmatched junction nucleotides: 18. The CDR3 DNA is TGTGCCACCAGCAGAGGCACCCCGGAGGGGACTAGCGACAGCTACACAGATACGCAGTATTTT. The encoded protein is CATSRGTPEGTSDSYTDTQYF.

The chain uses TRBV3-1 (or the pseudogene TRBV3-2) and TRBJ2-7; 10 nucleotides match TRBD1. In germline, CDR1 is LGHDT, CDR2 YNNKEL (reference sequence). CDR3 length: 17 residues. Unmatched junction bases numbered 13, after V lost 2 bases and J lost 6 bases. The CDR3 bases are TGTGCCAGCAGCCAACGCCAAAGGACAGGGGGACGCTCCGAGCAGTACTTC. It yields the protein CASSQRQRTGGRSEQYF.

The chain uses TRBV24-1 and TRBJ2-5, with a weak D call TRBD1 (7 bases). Germline V lookup: CDR1 KGHDR, CDR2 SFDVKD. CDR3 length equals 17 residues. Trimming took off 4 bases at V and 4 bases at J, with 21 bases between the two ends. The CDR3 loop reads CATSEDRVNHGGETQYF. As DNA, the CDR3 is TGTGCCACCAGTGAAGACAGGGTAAATCACGGGGGAGAGACCCAGTACTTC.